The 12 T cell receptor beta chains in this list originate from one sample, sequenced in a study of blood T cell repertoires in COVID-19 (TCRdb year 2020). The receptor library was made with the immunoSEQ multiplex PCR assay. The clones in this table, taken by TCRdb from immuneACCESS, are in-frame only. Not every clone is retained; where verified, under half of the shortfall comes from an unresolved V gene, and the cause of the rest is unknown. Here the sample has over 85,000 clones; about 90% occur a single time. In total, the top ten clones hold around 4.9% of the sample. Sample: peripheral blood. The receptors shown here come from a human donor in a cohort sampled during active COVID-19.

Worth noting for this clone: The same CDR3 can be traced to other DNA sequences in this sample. The CDR3 protein is CASSLAGTGSYEQYF. The CDR3, as DNA: TGTGCCAGCAGCTTGGCCGGGACTGGCTCCTACGAGCAGTACTTC. The rearrangement uses TRBV5-4 and TRBJ2-7; possibly TRBD2 for D (6 bases). The CDR3 runs to 15 residues. Germline loops: CDR1 SGHNT, CDR2 YYREEE (reference sequence). Deletions cut 0 bases from V and 0 bases from J, with 10 bases between.

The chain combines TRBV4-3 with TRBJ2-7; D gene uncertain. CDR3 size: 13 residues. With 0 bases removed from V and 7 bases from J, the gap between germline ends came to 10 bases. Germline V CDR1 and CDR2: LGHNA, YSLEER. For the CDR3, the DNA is TGCGCCAGCAGCCAAGACCGCGCCGGGGAGCAGTACTTC. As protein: CASSQDRAGEQYF.

The CDR3 DNA reads TGTGCCAGCAGCTTCAGGAGCGGGACTAACACCGGGGAGCTGTTTTTT. This encodes CASSFRSGTNTGELFF. The genes are TRBV11-1 and TRBJ2-2; 7 nucleotides align to TRBD2. Germline CDR1 and CDR2: SGHAT and FQDESV (reference sequence). V gave up 3 bases and J gave up 2 bases; unmatched junction bases: 6. The CDR3 extends over 16 amino acids. The full variable domain, completed using reference TRBV11-1 and TRBJ2-2, is EAEVAQSPRYKITEKSQAVAFWCDPISGHATLYWYRQILGQGPELLVQFQDESVVDDSQLPKDRFSAERLKGVDSTLKIQPAELGDSAMYLCASSFRSGTNTGELFFGEGSRLTVL.

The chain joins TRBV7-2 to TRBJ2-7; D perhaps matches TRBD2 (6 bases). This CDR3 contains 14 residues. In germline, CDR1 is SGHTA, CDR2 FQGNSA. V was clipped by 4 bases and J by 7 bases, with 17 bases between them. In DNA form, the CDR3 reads TGTGCCAGCAGCTCGGACCAACTAGCTCGAGAGCAGTACTTC. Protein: CASSSDQLAREQYF.

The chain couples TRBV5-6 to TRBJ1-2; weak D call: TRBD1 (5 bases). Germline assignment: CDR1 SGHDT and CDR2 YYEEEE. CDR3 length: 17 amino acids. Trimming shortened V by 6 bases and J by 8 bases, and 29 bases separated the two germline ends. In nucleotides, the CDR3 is TGTGCCAGCATCTCCAACAAGGTCCCAGGGAGGACCTGGGGCTACACCTTC. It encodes CASISNKVPGRTWGYTF.

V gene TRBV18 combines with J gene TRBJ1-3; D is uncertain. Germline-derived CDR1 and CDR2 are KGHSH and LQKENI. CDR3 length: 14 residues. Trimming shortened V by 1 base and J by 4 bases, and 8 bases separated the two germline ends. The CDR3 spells CASSPQARGNTIYF. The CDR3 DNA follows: TGTGCCAGCTCACCACAAGCGCGAGGAAACACCATATATTTT.

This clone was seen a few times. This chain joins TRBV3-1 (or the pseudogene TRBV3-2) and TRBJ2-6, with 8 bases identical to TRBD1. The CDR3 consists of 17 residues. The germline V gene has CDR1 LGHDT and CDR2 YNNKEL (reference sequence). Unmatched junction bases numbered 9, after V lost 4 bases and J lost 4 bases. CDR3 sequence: CASSPYQGALGANVLTF. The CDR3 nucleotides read TGTGCCAGCAGCCCATATCAGGGGGCGTTAGGGGCCAACGTCCTGACTTTC.

This chain's CDR3 is CASRSGDWSQSYEQYF. CDR3 bases: TGTGCCAGCAGGTCGGGGGATTGGTCCCAATCCTACGAGCAGTACTTC. The rearrangement links TRBV5-8 to TRBJ2-7, with D maybe TRBD2 (6 bases). The CDR3 is 16 amino acids. In germline, CDR1 is SGHTS, CDR2 YDEGEE. Trimming stripped 5 bases from V and 1 base from J, with 19 bases between. The variable domain in full, completed from reference TRBV5-8 and TRBJ2-7, reads EAGVTQSPTHLIKTRGQQATLRCSPISGHTSVYWYQQALGLGLQFLLWYDEGEERNRGNFPPRFSGRQFPNYSSELNVNALELEDSALYLCASRSGDWSQSYEQYFGPGTRLTVT.

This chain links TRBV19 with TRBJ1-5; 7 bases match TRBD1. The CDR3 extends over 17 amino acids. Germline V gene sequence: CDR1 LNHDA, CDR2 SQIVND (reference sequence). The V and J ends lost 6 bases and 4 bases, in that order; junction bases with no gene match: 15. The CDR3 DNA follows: TGTGCCAGTAGAAAAAAATCGGGACAGCGGGCTAATCAGCCCCAGCATTTT. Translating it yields CASRKKSGQRANQPQHF.

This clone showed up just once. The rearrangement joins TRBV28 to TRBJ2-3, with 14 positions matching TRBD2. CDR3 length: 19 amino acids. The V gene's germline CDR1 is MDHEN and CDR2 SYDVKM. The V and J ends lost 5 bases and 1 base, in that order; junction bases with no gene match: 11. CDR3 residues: CASSHYPGLAGVGTDTQYF. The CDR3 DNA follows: TGTGCCAGCAGTCATTACCCGGGACTAGCGGGAGTTGGCACAGATACGCAGTATTTT.

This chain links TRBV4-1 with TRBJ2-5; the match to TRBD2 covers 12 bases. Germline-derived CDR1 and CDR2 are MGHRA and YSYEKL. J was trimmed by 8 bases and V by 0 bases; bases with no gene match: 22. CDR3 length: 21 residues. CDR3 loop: CASSQENLSPRSSGRESTQYF. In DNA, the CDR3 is TGCGCCAGCAGCCAAGAAAACCTCTCCCCCCGGTCTAGCGGGAGGGAGAGTACCCAGTACTTC.

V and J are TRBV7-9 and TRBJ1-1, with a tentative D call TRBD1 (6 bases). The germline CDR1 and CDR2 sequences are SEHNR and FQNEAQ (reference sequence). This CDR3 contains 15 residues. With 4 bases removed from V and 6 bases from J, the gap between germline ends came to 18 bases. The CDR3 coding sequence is TGTGCCAGCAGCTCATGGTCTGGGGGGGCGTCTGAAGCTTTCTTT. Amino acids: CASSSWSGGASEAFF.